These T cell receptor beta chains were read from a single sample in a study of Ad26.COV2.S vaccination and SARS-CoV-2 variants. The data were produced by immunoSEQ multiplex PCR, yet TCRdb's version contains in-frame clones alone and is incomplete. The data contain around 320,000 clones, about nine tenths of them singletons. Material: peripheral blood, obtained in a trial of Ad26.COV2.S vaccine versus placebo. The source is a person between 18 and 59 years old who received the Ad26.COV2.S COVID-19 vaccine or a placebo. The CDR3 runs from the conserved cysteine through the conserved F or W. A D gene is named only where the DNA matches it firmly. The listing skips clone size in some rows; elsewhere it reads once, few, many or a size class.

d_gene: NA
v_gene: TRBV19
len: 15
j_gene: TRBJ1-1
abundance: NA
CDR3aa: CASSKASAMNTEAFF
CDR3nt: TGTGCCAGTAGTAAGGCCAGCGCCATGAACACTGAAGCTTTCTTT

d_gene: NA
v_gene: TRBV6-5
len: 13
j_gene: TRBJ1-1
abundance: few
CDR3aa: CASTTGGLRGAFF
CDR3nt: TGTGCCAGCACAACAGGCGGTCTTCGTGGGGCTTTCTTT

d_gene: TRBD1
v_gene: TRBV5-5
len: 15
j_gene: TRBJ1-4
abundance: NA
CDR3aa: CASSPGQALPEKLFF
CDR3nt: TGTGCCAGCAGCCCTGGACAGGCGTTGCCGGAAAAACTGTTTTTT

d_gene: TRBD1
v_gene: TRBV4-3
len: 18
j_gene: TRBJ2-4
abundance: NA
CDR3aa: CASSQGRAGGAVENIQYF
CDR3nt: TGCGCCAGCAGCCAAGGGAGAGCAGGGGGCGCAGTGGAGAACATTCAGTACTTC

d_gene: NA
v_gene: TRBV7-2
len: 14
j_gene: TRBJ2-7
abundance: NA
CDR3aa: CASSFAEASAEQYF
CDR3nt: TGTGCCAGCAGCTTCGCCGAGGCTAGCGCCGAGCAGTACTTC

d_gene: NA
v_gene: TRBV7-9
len: 14
j_gene: TRBJ1-5
abundance: once
CDR3aa: CASSFEDSNQPQHF
CDR3nt: TGTGCCAGCAGCTTTGAGGATAGCAATCAGCCCCAGCATTTT

d_gene: NA
v_gene: TRBV5-6
len: 14
j_gene: TRBJ1-3
abundance: few
CDR3aa: CASAIGQIGNTIYF
CDR3nt: TGTGCCAGCGCAATTGGACAGATAGGAAACACCATATATTTT

d_gene: NA
v_gene: TRBV27
len: 16
j_gene: TRBJ2-3
abundance: NA
CDR3aa: CASSSDTSTFTDTQYF
CDR3nt: TGTGCCAGCAGCTCCGATACTAGTACCTTCACAGATACGCAGTATTTT

d_gene: NA
v_gene: TRBV30
len: 19
j_gene: TRBJ2-6
abundance: NA
CDR3aa: CAWSVPKAQEGSGANVLTF
CDR3nt: TGTGCCTGGAGTGTCCCTAAGGCCCAGGAGGGCTCTGGGGCCAACGTCCTGACTTTC

d_gene: TRBD1
v_gene: TRBV3-1/TRBV3-2
len: 15
j_gene: TRBJ1-5
abundance: NA
CDR3aa: CASSQGRGLGQPQHF
CDR3nt: TGTGCCAGCAGCCAGGGCAGGGGGCTGGGGCAGCCCCAGCATTTT

d_gene: NA
v_gene: TRBV4-1
len: 12
j_gene: TRBJ2-1
abundance: once
CDR3aa: CASSQDDLGQFF
CDR3nt: TGCGCCAGCAGCCAAGATGATCTAGGACAGTTCTTC

d_gene: NA
v_gene: TRBV6-1
len: 12
j_gene: TRBJ1-2
abundance: once
CDR3aa: CASSEVQYGYTF
CDR3nt: TGTGCCAGCAGTGAAGTACAGTATGGCTACACCTTC

d_gene: TRBD1
v_gene: TRBV7-2
len: 16
j_gene: TRBJ1-2
abundance: NA
CDR3aa: CASSLALGQASYGYTF
CDR3nt: TGTGCCAGCAGCTTAGCGCTGGGACAGGCGTCCTATGGCTACACCTTC

d_gene: NA
v_gene: TRBV4-1
len: 14
j_gene: TRBJ1-4
abundance: NA
CDR3aa: CASSYPGVDEKLFF
CDR3nt: TGCGCCAGCAGCTACCCAGGAGTAGATGAAAAACTGTTTTTT

d_gene: TRBD1
v_gene: TRBV9
len: 16
j_gene: TRBJ1-6
abundance: NA
CDR3aa: CASSVAMDRGRSPLHF
CDR3nt: TGTGCCAGCAGCGTAGCTATGGACAGGGGTAGATCACCCCTCCACTTT

d_gene: NA
v_gene: TRBV12-5
len: 14
j_gene: TRBJ1-5
abundance: NA
CDR3aa: CASGAQGPDQPQHF
CDR3nt: TGTGCTAGTGGTGCTCAGGGACCGGATCAGCCCCAGCATTTT

d_gene: NA
v_gene: TRBV5-1
len: 15
j_gene: TRBJ2-5
abundance: NA
CDR3aa: CASSPLDERGETQYF
CDR3nt: TGCGCCAGCAGCCCCCTAGATGAGAGGGGGGAGACCCAGTACTTC

d_gene: NA
v_gene: TRBV30
len: 13
j_gene: TRBJ1-2
abundance: NA
CDR3aa: CAWSSQLNYGYTF
CDR3nt: TGTGCCTGGAGTTCACAGCTTAACTATGGCTACACCTTC

d_gene: NA
v_gene: TRBV6-5
len: 10
j_gene: TRBJ2-7
abundance: NA
CDR3aa: CAARGYEQYF
CDR3nt: TGTGCCGCCCGGGGCTACGAGCAGTACTTC

d_gene: NA
v_gene: TRBV5-6
len: 16
j_gene: TRBJ1-2
abundance: NA
CDR3aa: CASSLVGGGRNYGYTF
CDR3nt: TGTGCCAGCAGCTTGGTAGGGGGTGGTCGAAACTATGGCTACACCTTC

d_gene: NA
v_gene: TRBV30
len: 14
j_gene: TRBJ1-2
abundance: NA
CDR3aa: CAWSSWGAEQGYTF
CDR3nt: TGTGCCTGGAGTTCCTGGGGGGCCGAGCAGGGCTACACCTTC

d_gene: NA
v_gene: TRBV1
len: 14
j_gene: TRBJ1-2
abundance: NA
CDR3aa: CTSSRSRGHYGYTF
CDR3nt: TGCACCAGCAGCCGTTCAAGGGGGCACTATGGCTACACCTTC

d_gene: NA
v_gene: TRBV4-2
len: 15
j_gene: TRBJ2-5
abundance: NA
CDR3aa: CASSQGGSGQETQYF
CDR3nt: TGTGCCAGCAGCCAAGGAGGTTCAGGCCAAGAGACCCAGTACTTC

d_gene: NA
v_gene: TRBV30
len: 15
j_gene: TRBJ1-2
abundance: NA
CDR3aa: CAWQTGPGRGNGYTF
CDR3nt: TGTGCCTGGCAAACTGGTCCGGGACGGGGAAATGGCTACACCTTC

d_gene: NA
v_gene: TRBV7-8
len: 12
j_gene: TRBJ2-1
abundance: NA
CDR3aa: CASSLMDNEQFF
CDR3nt: TGTGCCAGCAGCTTAATGGACAATGAGCAGTTCTTC

d_gene: NA
v_gene: TRBV30
len: 14
j_gene: TRBJ1-1
abundance: NA
CDR3aa: CAWSPEAGITEAFF
CDR3nt: TGTGCCTGGTCCCCAGAGGCAGGAATCACTGAAGCTTTCTTT

d_gene: NA
v_gene: TRBV6-4
len: 14
j_gene: TRBJ1-1
abundance: NA
CDR3aa: CASSPGDMNTEAFF
CDR3nt: TGTGCCAGCAGCCCGGGAGATATGAACACTGAAGCTTTCTTT

d_gene: NA
v_gene: TRBV11-1
len: 12
j_gene: TRBJ2-7
abundance: NA
CDR3aa: CASSDAGTGQYF
CDR3nt: TGTGCCAGCAGCGATGCCGGCACAGGGCAGTACTTC

d_gene: NA
v_gene: TRBV11-2
len: 16
j_gene: TRBJ1-1
abundance: NA
CDR3aa: CASSSRGAGYFSEAFF
CDR3nt: TGTGCCAGCAGCTCCCGGGGGGCCGGATACTTCTCTGAAGCTTTCTTT

d_gene: NA
v_gene: TRBV10-3
len: 14
j_gene: TRBJ1-1
abundance: NA
CDR3aa: CAMTAGTPNTEAFF
CDR3nt: TGTGCCATGACAGCTGGGACACCCAACACTGAAGCTTTCTTT

d_gene: TRBD1
v_gene: TRBV29-1
len: 12
j_gene: TRBJ1-1
abundance: NA
CDR3aa: CSSGQGNTEAFF
CDR3nt: TGCAGCTCTGGACAGGGAAACACTGAAGCTTTCTTT

d_gene: NA
v_gene: TRBV6-1
len: 16
j_gene: TRBJ1-3
abundance: NA
CDR3aa: CASSDLGGVSGNTIYF
CDR3nt: TGTGCCAGCAGTGACCTCGGAGGGGTCTCTGGAAACACCATATATTTT

d_gene: NA
v_gene: TRBV27
len: 15
j_gene: TRBJ1-5
abundance: once
CDR3aa: CASSLLGGFNQPQHF
CDR3nt: TGTGCCAGCAGTTTATTGGGGGGGTTCAATCAGCCCCAGCATTTT

d_gene: NA
v_gene: TRBV5-4
len: 15
j_gene: TRBJ1-6
abundance: few
CDR3aa: CASSLAGGSRSPLHF
CDR3nt: TGTGCCAGCAGCTTGGCCGGGGGTAGTCGGTCACCCCTCCACTTT

d_gene: NA
v_gene: TRBV4-2
len: 16
j_gene: TRBJ1-1
abundance: NA
CDR3aa: CASSQEYGIMNTEAFF
CDR3nt: TGTGCCAGCAGCCAAGAATATGGGATAATGAACACTGAAGCTTTCTTT

d_gene: NA
v_gene: TRBV10-3
len: 14
j_gene: TRBJ1-2
abundance: NA
CDR3aa: CAISEDGGKKGYTF
CDR3nt: TGTGCCATCAGTGAGGATGGTGGGAAAAAGGGCTACACCTTC

d_gene: TRBD1
v_gene: TRBV7-2
len: 14
j_gene: TRBJ1-5
abundance: NA
CDR3aa: CASSVDRVGQPQHF
CDR3nt: TGTGCCAGCAGCGTTGACAGGGTGGGTCAGCCCCAGCATTTT

d_gene: NA
v_gene: TRBV5-4
len: 11
j_gene: TRBJ1-1
abundance: NA
CDR3aa: CASSAGAEAFF
CDR3nt: TGTGCCAGCAGCGCCGGGGCTGAAGCTTTCTTT

d_gene: NA
v_gene: TRBV5-4
len: 14
j_gene: TRBJ1-2
abundance: NA
CDR3aa: CASTMPVEGSGYTF
CDR3nt: TGTGCCAGCACCATGCCAGTTGAGGGGAGTGGCTACACCTTC

d_gene: NA
v_gene: TRBV4-2
len: 15
j_gene: TRBJ1-1
abundance: NA
CDR3aa: CASSLTPRFDTEAFF
CDR3nt: TGTGCCAGCAGCCTAACTCCGAGATTTGACACTGAAGCTTTCTTT

d_gene: TRBD2
v_gene: TRBV5-1
len: 15
j_gene: TRBJ2-1
abundance: NA
CDR3aa: CASSPGGLAGNEQFF
CDR3nt: TGCGCCAGCAGCCCAGGGGGGCTAGCGGGGAATGAGCAGTTCTTC

d_gene: NA
v_gene: TRBV18
len: 13
j_gene: TRBJ1-5
abundance: NA
CDR3aa: CASSPRGNQPQHF
CDR3nt: TGTGCCAGCTCACCACGTGGGAATCAGCCCCAGCATTTT

d_gene: NA
v_gene: TRBV25-1
len: 13
j_gene: TRBJ1-2
abundance: NA
CDR3aa: CASSSGGRGGYTF
CDR3nt: TGTGCCAGCAGTAGCGGAGGCCGGGGAGGCTACACCTTC

d_gene: NA
v_gene: TRBV19
len: 15
j_gene: TRBJ1-6
abundance: NA
CDR3aa: CASSIDSFYNSPLHF
CDR3nt: TGTGCCAGTAGTATCGATAGTTTCTATAATTCACCCCTCCACTTT

d_gene: NA
v_gene: TRBV5-4
len: 15
j_gene: TRBJ2-1
abundance: NA
CDR3aa: CASSPGLAGLNEQFF
CDR3nt: TGTGCCAGCAGCCCCGGGTTAGCTGGTTTAAATGAGCAGTTCTTC

d_gene: NA
v_gene: TRBV6-2/TRBV6-3
len: 14
j_gene: TRBJ1-5
abundance: few
CDR3aa: CASSYLAGLQPQHF
CDR3nt: TGTGCCAGCAGTTATTTGGCAGGGCTTCAGCCCCAGCATTTT

d_gene: TRBD2
v_gene: TRBV7-2
len: 16
j_gene: TRBJ2-1
abundance: NA
CDR3aa: CASSSGGASSYNEQFF
CDR3nt: TGTGCCAGCAGCTCCGGGGGGGCCAGCTCCTACAATGAGCAGTTCTTC

d_gene: NA
v_gene: TRBV30
len: 13
j_gene: TRBJ2-6
abundance: once
CDR3aa: CAWRASGANVLTF
CDR3nt: TGTGCCTGGCGGGCTTCTGGGGCCAACGTCCTGACTTTC

d_gene: NA
v_gene: TRBV7-9
len: 15
j_gene: TRBJ1-1
abundance: NA
CDR3aa: CASSPSGGLDTEAFF
CDR3nt: TGTGCCAGCAGCCCAAGTGGGGGGCTGGACACTGAAGCTTTCTTT

d_gene: TRBD1
v_gene: TRBV5-1
len: 15
j_gene: TRBJ1-6
abundance: few
CDR3aa: CASSTGQGYNSPLHF
CDR3nt: TGCGCCAGCAGCACAGGACAGGGGTATAATTCACCCCTCCACTTT

d_gene: NA
v_gene: TRBV30
len: 13
j_gene: TRBJ2-7
abundance: NA
CDR3aa: CAWNVGGAYEQYF
CDR3nt: TGTGCCTGGAACGTCGGGGGAGCCTACGAGCAGTACTTC